This T cell receptor (beta chain) was sequenced for a study of blood T cell repertoires in COVID-19 (dated by TCRdb to 2019 to 2021). For the study in its entirety: Samples from collaborators originated in the United States, Italy and Spain and spanned both the acute and convalescent phases of COVID-19. Where HLA class I and class II types were available, the types were taken from metadata supplied by the sample provider, not from assay-based typing. The prospective study material was composed of cDNA or gDNA derived from T cells, B-cell-depleted T cells, or PBMCs. The samples were drawn from two sources: the first 160 participants of the ongoing ImmuneRACE study, and over 950 subjects contributed by 6 global collaborators. A de-identified subject ID, COVID-19 status, age in years and sex were almost always included in the sample metadata. Deeply sampled blood TCRbeta repertoires from subjects exposed to, actively infected with, or recovered from COVID-19 were included in the dataset. The repertoires were released in a freely available public database intended as a resource for research on the immune response to SARS-CoV-2.

CDR1 is given as SQVTM and CDR2 as ANQGSEA, both from the germline V gene. V drops 5 bases and J drops 0 bases, leaving 11 bases in between. There are 13 amino acids in the CDR3, from cysteine to phenylalanine inclusive. The read is trimmed to its CDR3 DNA, 39 bases read in frame from base 1. Study-wide conclusions, independent of this receptor: The amount of clinical and demographic metadata varied by source and participant and was provided uncurated.

TCRbeta CDR3 regions were amplified from genomic DNA using the immunoSEQ Assay, a bias-controlled multiplex PCR. The study's processing was this. The number of nucleated cells in each sample was estimated from the amplification of reference gene primers within the assay. To quantify the absolute abundance of each unique TCRbeta CDR3 rearrangement, sequence reads were collapsed and filtered. For each sample, productive Simpson clonality was calculated as the square root of Simpson's diversity index over productive rearrangements. Sourced from immuneACCESS, this table was stored by TCRdb with only in-frame sequences that have V and J called. A share of the clones is absent; for the studies checked, an unresolved V gene accounts for under half, and the remainder has no known explanation. V, J and clone size are those of that table, while D and trimming were read from the DNA. This sample gives hundreds of thousands of clones in total; 75% to 95% of them show up just once. In total, the top ten clones hold approximately 2% of the sample.

On this clone: This receptor's antigen is unknown. No clone much larger than this one lies a single base away; base qualities are absent.

Participants in the prospective study were aged roughly 18 to 100 years, lived in under 30 United States geographic areas, and enrolled through a virtual design. In the prospective study, participants were assigned to cohorts based on the clinical history participants reported in a screening survey and a study questionnaire. Recovered participants in ImmuneRACE Cohort 3 were defined by two consecutive negative NP/OP PCR tests, clearance by a healthcare professional, or resolution of symptoms. In the prospective study, whole blood, serum and a nasopharyngeal or oropharyngeal swab were collected from each participant by mobile phlebotomists. Participants in the prospective study had the option to provide additional blood draws and questionnaires over a roughly two-month period. Before DNA extraction, blood samples from the prospective study were shipped at room temperature or frozen.

The TCR was taken from a woman between 18 and 30 years old who had recovered from COVID-19. The chain links TRBV29-1 with TRBJ2-7; the D gene is perhaps TRBD2, on 5 matching bases. Sequencing input: PBMCs or T cells enriched from blood (not recorded which). The nucleotide sequence reads as follows: TGCAGCGTTCAAAGAGGGAGCTCCTACGAGCAGTACTTC. It codes for CSVQRGSSYEQYF.